A single sample gave rise to the 23 T cell receptor beta chains below, sequenced in a study of CD8 T cells in ankylosing spondylitis. From the 5' RACE reads, TCRdb called clonotypes with MiXCR, one entry per CDR3 protein. The top ten hold 6.5% to 7% of the sample, which has about 240,000 distinct CDR3 sequences, 8% to 9.5% seen once. Sequencing was carried out using blood, either unsorted or a sorted T cell fraction (not recorded which). The receptor source for this set is a male donor with ankylosing spondylitis or in good health (not recorded which).

This clonotype was picked up many times. The chain carries TRBV5-8 and TRBJ2-3, with D maybe TRBD1 (5 bases). Trimming took 4 bases from V and 3 from J, leaving 9 bases between them. This CDR3 has 13 residues. The germline V gene encodes CDR1 SGHTS and CDR2 YDEGEE. The CDR3 sequence: CASSASGTDTQYF. The CDR3 bases are TGTGCCAGCAGCGCCTCAGGGACAGATACGCAGTATTTT.

The sample holds many counts of this clonotype. This chain connects TRBV7-9 to TRBJ2-3, with 13 bases lining up with TRBD2. The CDR3 contains 17 residues. V lost 3 bases, J lost 10 bases, and 13 bases stayed unmatched. Germline-derived CDR1 and CDR2 are SEHNR and FQNEAQ (reference sequence). In DNA form, the CDR3 reads TGTGCCAGCAGCTTCGGGACTAGCGGGGTAAGGGTAGAGGCGCAGTATTTT. Protein product: CASSFGTSGVRVEAQYF.

This clonotype showed up just a few times. The chain links TRBV5-6 to TRBJ1-2, with TRBD1 matching 12 bases. This CDR3 is built from 15 residues. The ends lost 3 bases at V and 4 bases at J; junction bases unmatched: 4. CDR1 is SGHDT and CDR2 is YYEEEE in the germline V gene. As DNA, the CDR3 is TGTGCCAGCAGCTCCGGGACAGGGGGCGTCTATGGCTACACCTTC. It translates to CASSSGTGGVYGYTF.

This chain connects TRBV7-2 to TRBJ2-7, with 14 bases lining up with TRBD2. Trimming removed 5 bases from V and 7 bases from J; junction bases left unmatched: 7. Germline values: CDR1 SGHTA, CDR2 FQGNSA. This CDR3 spans 15 amino acids. This chain's CDR3 is CASSPLGLAGVEQYF. In nucleotides, the CDR3 is TGTGCCAGCAGCCCCTTGGGACTAGCGGGGGTTGAGCAGTACTTC.

This clonotype was seen at least ten times. The chain recombines TRBV21-1 with TRBJ2-7; TRBD1, as called in the table, went unchecked against the DNA. TRBV21-1 is labeled a pseudogene. CDR3 size: 17 residues. CDR3 in amino acids: CASSKGETGRSCYEQYF. As DNA, the CDR3 is TGTGCCAGCAGCAAGGGAGAGACAGGGAGATCTTGCTACGAGCAGTACTTC.

This clonotype was counted only a few times. J is TRBJ2-7 and V is TRBV20-1, with D perhaps matching TRBD1 (5 bases). Germline V gene sequence: CDR1 DFQATT, CDR2 SNEGSKA (reference sequence). The CDR3 consists of 12 residues. With 6 bases removed from V and 0 bases from J, the gap between germline ends came to 9 bases. CDR3 DNA sequence: TGCAGTGCCCGACAGAGCTCCTACGAGCAGTACTTC. This codes for CSARQSSYEQYF.

This clonotype appeared a single time. A read error is possible here, since a much larger clone lies one base away. The V and J genes are TRBV7-2 and TRBJ2-1, with 11 bases lining up with TRBD2. Germline CDR1 reads SGHTA; CDR2 reads FQGNSA. V trimming: 5 bases; J trimming: 5 bases; junction bases outside the gene matches: 5. CDR3 length equals 15 residues. The CDR3 sequence: CASSPTSGGNNEQFF. The CDR3 DNA is TGTGCCAGCAGCCCTACTAGCGGGGGCAACAATGAGCAGTTCTTC. Full variable domain (outside the CDR3, taken from reference TRBV7-2 and TRBJ2-1): GAGVSQSPSNKVTEKGKDVELRCDPISGHTALYWYRQSLGQGLEFLIYFQGNSAPDKSGLPSDRFSAERTGGSVSTLTIQRTQQEDSAVYLCASSPTSGGNNEQFFGPGTRLTVL.

This clonotype was counted many times. The V gene is TRBV4-3, the J gene TRBJ2-1, with 8 bases aligning to TRBD1. V dropped 4 bases and J dropped 8; count of bases not matched to a gene: 7. This CDR3 region has 14 residues. Germline values: CDR1 LGHNA, CDR2 YSLEER. CDR3 bases: TGCGCCAGCAGCCCCGGACAGGGCGTATATGAGCAGTTCTTC. Protein: CASSPGQGVYEQFF.

The chain combines TRBV27 with TRBJ2-1, with 9 positions matching TRBD2. The CDR3 totals 15 residues. Germline V lookup: CDR1 MNHEY, CDR2 SMNVEV (reference sequence). V was pared by 4 bases and J by 2 bases, with 3 bases of the junction left unmatched. The CDR3, as DNA: TGTGCCAGCAGTTCCAGCGGGGGGACCTACAATGAGCAGTTCTTC. Translating gives CASSSSGGTYNEQFF.

V is TRBV29-1 and J is TRBJ2-7; tentative D call: TRBD1 (5 bases). Germline lookup yields CDR1 SQVTM and CDR2 ANQGSEA. The CDR3 contains 13 residues. Between the trimmed V and J ends, which lost 0 bases and 3 bases, there was a span of 9 bases. The CDR3 sequence is CSVEEQDSYEQYF. In nucleotides, the CDR3 is TGCAGCGTTGAAGAACAGGATAGCTACGAGCAGTACTTC.

The J gene is TRBJ2-7, the V gene TRBV7-2; possible D gene TRBD1, 5 bases. V was clipped by 6 bases and J by 2 bases, with 11 bases between them. The CDR3 length is 13 residues. The germline CDR1 and CDR2 sequences are SGHTA and FQGNSA. The CDR3 region is CASSRQRTYEQYF. Here the CDR3 DNA reads TGTGCCAGCAGTCGACAGAGAACCTACGAGCAGTACTTC.

The table lists this clonotype with many counts. This CDR3 is CSVEREGTGDEKLFF. In DNA form, the CDR3 reads TGCAGCGTTGAGAGGGAGGGGACAGGCGATGAAAAACTGTTTTTT. This chain joins TRBV29-1 and TRBJ1-4, with 8 nucleotides matching TRBD1. After removal of 3 bases from V and 6 bases from J, the junction contained 9 bases not matched to a gene. The CDR3 is 15 amino acids. Germline lookup yields CDR1 SQVTM and CDR2 ANQGSEA.

In this sample, this clonotype turned up many times. CDR3 nucleotide sequence: TGCAGTGCATCCTCGGGGGTCTATGGCTACACCTTC. Amino acid sequence: CSASSGVYGYTF. V usage is TRBV20-1 and J usage is TRBJ1-2, with D tentatively TRBD1 (5 bases). Trimming cost V 6 bases and J 4 bases, with 12 bases left between them. The CDR3 covers 12 residues. Germline assignment: CDR1 DFQATT and CDR2 SNEGSKA (reference sequence).

This clonotype was observed many times. This chain uses TRBV5-1 with TRBJ1-1, with 8 bases aligning to TRBD1. Germline values: CDR1 SGHRS, CDR2 YFSETQ. V lost 5 bases to trimming and J lost 4 bases; unmatched junction nucleotides: 16. This CDR3 region has 17 residues. CDR3 DNA sequence: TGCGCCAGCAGTTGGGATACAGGGGGACAGCCGATCACTGAAGCTTTCTTT. It translates to CASSWDTGGQPITEAFF.

This clonotype was recorded at least ten times. The J gene is TRBJ2-7, the V gene TRBV5-1; perhaps TRBD1 as D (8 bases). V shed 5 bases and J shed 5 bases, with 20 bases lying between them. CDR3 size: 15 residues. Germline V gives CDR1 SGHRS, CDR2 YFSETQ. The CDR3, as DNA: TGCGCCAGCAGTCGTGGACAGGGAGGGAGAAACGAGCAGTACTTC. Its translation is CASSRGQGGRNEQYF.

This clonotype was found many times. The chain links TRBV12-3 or TRBV12-4 to TRBJ1-2, with D unclear. V lost 7 bases and J lost 8, with 20 bases in between. The length of the CDR3 is 14 residues. The CDR3 spells CASTPVSLSDGYTF. The CDR3 region has the DNA TGTGCCAGCACCCCGGTGAGCCTCTCCGACGGCTACACCTTC.

This clonotype was counted at least ten times. The gene calls are TRBV7-2 and TRBJ1-1; no firm D call. Per the germline V gene, CDR1 is SGHTA and CDR2 is FQGNSA. Trimming left V 5 bases short and J 3 bases short, with 4 bases between. CDR3 length: 11 residues. The CDR3 DNA is TGTGCCAGCAGCGTCTACACTGAAGCTTTCTTT. This translates into CASSVYTEAFF.

In this sample, this clonotype turned up many times. The V and J genes are TRBV5-1 and TRBJ1-2, with a possible D match to TRBD1 (6 bases). Germline CDR1 SGHRS, CDR2 YFSETQ. Trimming shortened V by 4 bases and J by 7 bases, and 17 bases separated the two germline ends. The CDR3 loop spans 14 amino acids. The CDR3 spells CASSPEVGGRGYTF. The CDR3 coding sequence is TGCGCCAGCAGCCCTGAGGTGGGGGGCCGTGGCTACACCTTC.

This clonotype has ten or more counts. The chain is built from TRBV29-1 and TRBJ1-3; unclear D gene. V lost 7 bases and J 0 bases, leaving 7 bases between the germline ends. Germline assignment: CDR1 SQVTM and CDR2 ANQGSEA. CDR3 length: 12 residues. The CDR3 sequence is CSAAVSGNTIYF. The CDR3 DNA sequence: TGCAGCGCCGCAGTCTCTGGAAACACCATATATTTT.

CDR3 DNA sequence: TGTGCCAGCAGCTCCTGTCTGGTAGTGAACACTGAAGCTTTCTTT. It specifies CASSSCLVVNTEAFF. This chain connects TRBV7-3 to TRBJ1-1; no clear D. Germline V lookup: CDR1 SGHTA, CDR2 FQGTGA. The CDR3 totals 15 residues. V was cut by 4 bases and J by 0 bases, with 12 bases left in between.

This clonotype was found many times. The gene calls are TRBV4-3 and TRBJ1-2, with 8 positions matching TRBD1. The junction had 9 bases not matched to a gene; V was cut back by 4 bases and J by 2 bases. The CDR3 runs to 16 residues. The germline V gene encodes CDR1 LGHNA and CDR2 YSLEER. The CDR3 coding sequence is TGCGCCAGCAGCCGGGCCGGGACAGGATACAACTATGGCTACACCTTC. It specifies CASSRAGTGYNYGYTF.

This clonotype was seen only a few times. The V and J genes are TRBV7-2 and TRBJ1-5, with 10 bases fitting TRBD1. Germline CDR1 and CDR2: SGHTA and FQGNSA. The V gene end was trimmed by 3 bases and the J gene end by 2 bases; junction bases not matched to a gene: 7. The CDR3 is 17 amino acids. This chain's CDR3 is CASSFGTGAFGNQPQHF. The DNA of the CDR3 is TGTGCCAGCAGCTTCGGGACAGGGGCCTTTGGCAATCAGCCCCAGCATTTT. The full variable domain, rest sourced from reference TRBV7-2 and TRBJ1-5, is GAGVSQSPSNKVTEKGKDVELRCDPISGHTALYWYRQSLGQGLEFLIYFQGNSAPDKSGLPSDRFSAERTGGSVSTLTIQRTQQEDSAVYLCASSFGTGAFGNQPQHFGDGTRLSIL.

There are many counts of this clonotype. The V call is TRBV2, the J call TRBJ2-1; possible D gene TRBD1, 6 bases. The germline V and J ends were trimmed by 8 bases and 4 bases, with 9 bases remaining between them. The germline V gene has CDR1 SNHLY and CDR2 FYNNEI. The CDR3 has 12 amino acids. The DNA for the CDR3 is TGTGCCAGCCTAAGGGGGTACAATGAGCAGTTCTTC. This gives the protein CASLRGYNEQFF.